These 30 T cell receptor beta chains came from one sample sequenced in a study of blood T cell repertoires in COVID-19. The protocol was immunoSEQ multiplex PCR, while the TCRdb copy is restricted to in-frame clones and leaves out a portion. Here the sample spans 43,000 or so clones, almost 85% being singletons. The sample was peripheral blood. Receptors originate from an older woman with acute or convalescent COVID-19.

The chain is built from TRBV6-5 and TRBJ2-3, with 8 bases aligning to TRBD2. The CDR3 spans 14 residues. After removal of 6 bases from V and 3 bases from J, the junction contained 5 bases not matched to a gene. Germline-derived CDR1 and CDR2 are MNHEY and SVGAGI. The CDR3 spells CASSRAGATDTQYF. CDR3 nucleotide sequence: TGTGCCAGCAGCCGAGCGGGGGCGACAGATACGCAGTATTTT.

CDR3: CAWDRRLAGDSDTQYF. DNA for the CDR3: TGTGCCTGGGATAGAAGACTAGCGGGGGATTCAGATACGCAGTATTTT. The chain has TRBV30 and TRBJ2-3; TRBD2 agrees at 12 bases. From germline, CDR1 is GTSNPN and CDR2 SVGIG (reference sequence). The CDR3 has 16 residues. Trimming at V came to 5 bases and at J to 4 bases, leaving 10 bases not matched to a gene.

This sequence joins TRBV2 and TRBJ1-1; 9 bases line up with TRBD1. Per germline, CDR1 SNHLY and CDR2 FYNNEI. V lost 4 bases and J lost 0; bases outside the gene matches: 9. The CDR3 runs 17 residues. The DNA of the CDR3 is TGTGCCAGCAGTGGGGACAGGGCAAAGGGGATGAACACTGAAGCTTTCTTT. Translation: CASSGDRAKGMNTEAFF.

V and J are TRBV6-4 and TRBJ2-3; D is undetermined. V was clipped by 4 bases and J by 0 bases, with 11 bases between them. In germline, CDR1 is MRHNA, CDR2 SNTAGT. CDR3 length equals 15 residues. The CDR3 here is CASSVGPTSTDTQYF. The CDR3, as DNA: TGTGCCAGCAGTGTCGGCCCGACTAGCACAGATACGCAGTATTTT.

The chain recombines TRBV6-5 with TRBJ1-2, with 9 bases fitting TRBD1. The trim removed 10 bases at V and 7 bases at J, leaving 13 bases unmatched. This CDR3 contains 14 residues. From germline, CDR1 is MNHEY and CDR2 SVGAGI. CDR3 DNA: TGTGCCACCACATACGGGGACAGGGAGACTGGCTACACCTTC. Protein sequence: CATTYGDRETGYTF.

Details on this clone: Additional DNA sequences in this sample encode the identical CDR3. The chain carries TRBV7-2 and TRBJ1-2; TRBD1 matches 9 bases. Germline loops: CDR1 SGHTA, CDR2 FQGNSA. The trim removed 4 bases at V and 8 bases at J, leaving 5 bases unmatched. This CDR3 contains 13 residues. Here the CDR3 DNA reads TGTGCCAGCAGCTCCGGGACAGGGTTGGGCTACACCTTC. It encodes CASSSGTGLGYTF.

This chain uses TRBV6-1 with TRBJ2-3; the D is unclear. The germline V and J ends were trimmed by 2 bases and 9 bases, with 12 bases remaining between them. This CDR3 comprises 13 residues. The germline gives CDR1 MNHNS, CDR2 SASEGT. The CDR3 coding sequence is TGTGCCAGCAGTGAACGAGCCCCCCCGACGCAGTATTTT. Amino acids: CASSERAPPTQYF.

The CDR3 DNA reads TGTGCCAGCAGCGTAAGGGACAGTAATTCACCCCTCCACTTT. Translation: CASSVRDSNSPLHF. V and J are TRBV9 and TRBJ1-6; 7 bases agree with TRBD1. CDR1 is SGDLS, CDR2 YYNGEE, per germline. With V trimmed by 1 base and J by 6 bases, 1 base remained unmatched. This CDR3 region has 14 residues.

This chain joins TRBV27 and TRBJ1-2, with D possibly being TRBD1 (6 bases). Germline V gives CDR1 MNHEY, CDR2 SMNVEV (reference sequence). The CDR3 length is 15 residues. Trimming cost V 3 bases and J 8 bases, with 19 bases left between them. The CDR3 loop is CASSFLIGGAQGYTF. In DNA form, the CDR3 reads TGTGCCAGCAGTTTTCTCATCGGGGGGGCGCAGGGCTACACCTTC.

The chain has TRBV5-4 and TRBJ1-2; maybe TRBD1 (6 bases). Trimming pared 4 bases from V and 3 bases from J, leaving 16 bases between. CDR3 size: 15 residues. Germline assignment: CDR1 SGHNT and CDR2 YYREEE (reference sequence). The CDR3 coding sequence is TGTGCCAGCAGCCTTATTGACAGGCCCGACTATGGCTACACCTTC. Translating gives CASSLIDRPDYGYTF.

The chain is built from TRBV19 and TRBJ1-5, with D possibly matching TRBD1 (6 bases). The CDR3 has 16 amino acids. Between the trimmed V and J ends, which lost 3 bases and 4 bases, there was a span of 16 bases. Germline lookup yields CDR1 LNHDA and CDR2 SQIVND (reference sequence). The CDR3 DNA is TGTGCCAGTAGTATCGGGAGGGGGAAGGGAAATCAGCCCCAGCATTTT. This sequence encodes CASSIGRGKGNQPQHF.

The V gene is TRBV30, the J gene TRBJ2-5, with TRBD1 matching 10 bases. J was trimmed by 5 bases and V by 5 bases; bases with no gene match: 5. In germline, CDR1 is GTSNPN, CDR2 SVGIG (reference sequence). The CDR3 sequence is 13 residues long. CDR3 in amino acids: CAWGDRGWETQYF. CDR3 bases: TGTGCCTGGGGGGACAGGGGATGGGAGACCCAGTACTTC. Full variable domain (outside the CDR3, taken from reference TRBV30 and TRBJ2-5): SQTIHQWPATLVQPVGSPLSLECTVEGTSNPNLYWYRQAAGRGLQLLFYSVGIGQISSEVPQNLSASRPQDRQFILSSKKLLLSDSGFYLCAWGDRGWETQYFGPGTRLLVL.

The chain combines TRBV9 with TRBJ2-7, with D possibly matching TRBD1 (6 bases). The germline V gene encodes CDR1 SGDLS and CDR2 YYNGEE. Trimming removed 0 bases at V and 0 bases at J, with 16 bases between. The CDR3 has 17 amino acids. The CDR3 DNA reads TGTGCCAGCAGCGTAGGGGGAACAGGGCATCTCTCCTACGAGCAGTACTTC. Protein: CASSVGGTGHLSYEQYF. The full variable domain, completed using reference TRBV9 and TRBJ2-7, is DSGVTQTPKHLITATGQRVTLRCSPRSGDLSVYWYQQSLDQGLQFLIQYYNGEERAKGNILERFSAQQFPDLHSELNLSSLELGDSALYFCASSVGGTGHLSYEQYFGPGTRLTVT.

This clone turned up a few times. The V call is TRBV20-1, the J call TRBJ1-1; unclear D gene. The V gene lost 6 bases and the J gene lost 1 base, with 6 bases spanning the gap. CDR3 size: 11 residues. The germline V gene has CDR1 DFQATT and CDR2 SNEGSKA (reference sequence). For the CDR3, the DNA is TGCAGTGCGTACAAGAACACTGAAGCTTTCTTT. Translation: CSAYKNTEAFF.

The CDR3 DNA follows: TGCAGCGTTGTTGGCGGTGACTCTGGGGCCAACGTCCTGACTTTC. This gives the protein CSVVGGDSGANVLTF. J is TRBJ2-6 and V is TRBV29-1, with D unclear. This CDR3 has 15 residues. Germline CDR1 reads SQVTM; CDR2 reads ANQGSEA. Between the trimmed V and J ends, which lost 4 bases and 0 bases, there was a span of 10 bases.

CDR3 in amino acids: CASSESGGEQYF. CDR3 in DNA: TGTGCCAGCAGTGAATCCGGGGGGGAGCAGTACTTC. The chain links TRBV25-1 to TRBJ2-7; 7 nucleotides match TRBD2. The CDR3 totals 12 residues. Germline loops: CDR1 MGHDK, CDR2 SYGVNS. J gave up 7 bases and V 1 base, and 1 base lay outside the gene matches.

V is TRBV5-1 and J is TRBJ2-2; TRBD2 matches at 7 bases. J was trimmed by 3 bases and V by 1 base; bases with no gene match: 6. The V gene's germline CDR1 is SGHRS and CDR2 YFSETQ. The CDR3 has 16 residues. The CDR3 loop reads CASSLSERGDTGELFF. CDR3 nucleotide sequence: TGCGCCAGCAGCTTGTCCGAGCGGGGAGACACCGGGGAGCTGTTTTTT.

This clone was counted a single time. CDR3 nucleotide sequence: TGTGCCAGCAGTCGACAGGGAAACTATGGCTACACCTTC. Its translation is CASSRQGNYGYTF. The rearrangement links TRBV6-5 to TRBJ1-2; the match to TRBD1 covers 7 bases. CDR3 length: 13 residues. After removal of 5 bases from V and 2 bases from J, the junction contained 2 bases not matched to a gene. CDR1 is MNHEY, CDR2 SVGAGI, per germline.

This rearrangement joins TRBV7-2 to TRBJ1-5; 10 bases map to TRBD1. The germline gives CDR1 SGHTA, CDR2 FQGNSA. This CDR3 is 15 amino acids long. Germline trimming cut 5 bases from V and 3 bases from J; bases unmatched to any gene: 4. The CDR3 nucleotides are TGTGCCAGCAGCCCGACAGGGGGCGACAATCAGCCCCAGCATTTT. Its translation: CASSPTGGDNQPQHF.

This clone was seen only a few times. The genes are TRBV6-6 and TRBJ1-5; TRBD1 aligns across 10 bases. The germline gives CDR1 MNHNY, CDR2 SVGAGI (reference sequence). The CDR3 runs 15 residues. V dropped 7 bases and J dropped 6; count of bases not matched to a gene: 9. The CDR3 is CASTIDRGQSQPQHF. CDR3 nucleotide sequence: TGTGCCAGCACCATCGACAGGGGGCAGAGTCAGCCCCAGCATTTT.

The chain carries TRBV3-1 (or the pseudogene TRBV3-2) and TRBJ2-3; possible D gene TRBD1, 6 bases. The CDR3 contains 13 residues. V was pared by 4 bases and J by 8 bases, with 13 bases between. The germline V gene has CDR1 LGHDT and CDR2 YNNKEL (reference sequence). CDR3 nucleotides: TGTGCCAGCAGCCTTGGACAGCGCGGTACGCAGTATTTT. This translates into CASSLGQRGTQYF.

The chain couples TRBV27 to TRBJ1-1; D perhaps matches TRBD1 (5 bases). V was clipped by 4 bases and J by 7 bases, with 10 bases between them. The CDR3 sequence is 12 residues long. Looked up from germline, CDR1 is MNHEY and CDR2 is SMNVEV (reference sequence). The CDR3 protein is CASSSIDSEAFF. The DNA of the CDR3 is TGTGCCAGCAGTTCGATAGACAGTGAAGCTTTCTTT.

The J gene is TRBJ1-2, the V gene TRBV5-4, with 9 nucleotides matching TRBD1. Trimming took 4 bases from V and 3 from J; bases not matched to a gene: 7. The CDR3 extends over 15 amino acids. Germline CDR1 is SGHNT and CDR2 is YYREEE (reference sequence). The CDR3 region has the DNA TGTGCCAGCAGCCCGGGACAGGGAGTTGACTATGGCTACACCTTC. Translating it yields CASSPGQGVDYGYTF.

Notes on this clone: The sample contains more than one DNA sequence encoding this CDR3. The J gene is TRBJ1-1, the V gene TRBV30; D ambiguous. V was shortened by 0 bases and J by 1 base, with 6 bases between the two germline ends. The CDR3 spans 13 residues. Germline-derived CDR1 and CDR2 are GTSNPN and SVGIG (reference sequence). The CDR3 spells CAWSVLGNTEAFF. The CDR3 DNA reads as TGTGCCTGGAGTGTACTAGGGAACACTGAAGCTTTCTTT.

This chain uses TRBV7-3 with TRBJ1-1; no firm D call. The CDR3 length is 15 residues. Per the germline V gene, CDR1 is SGHTA and CDR2 is FQGTGA. Trimming stripped 5 bases from V and 3 bases from J, with 16 bases between. This chain's CDR3 is CASSPRGAADTEAFF. The CDR3 DNA reads TGTGCCAGCAGCCCCCGCGGCGCGGCGGACACTGAAGCTTTCTTT.

CDR3 coding DNA: TGTGCCAGCAGCTTAACAATACAAGATACGCAGTATTTT. This sequence encodes CASSLTIQDTQYF. V is TRBV11-2 and J is TRBJ2-3; D gene ambiguous. Trimming took off 2 bases at V and 5 bases at J, with 8 bases between the two ends. The CDR3 is 13 residues long. CDR1 is SGHAT, CDR2 FQNNGV, per germline.

The chain uses TRBV5-6 and TRBJ1-1, with D unclear. V gave up 1 base and J gave up 1 base, with 8 bases separating them. Germline lookup yields CDR1 SGHDT and CDR2 YYEEEE. CDR3 length equals 14 residues. The CDR3 sequence: CASSLIHTNTEAFF. The DNA of the CDR3 is TGTGCCAGCAGCTTGATACATACGAACACTGAAGCTTTCTTT. Full variable domain (missing parts from reference TRBV5-6 and TRBJ1-1): DAGVTQSPTHLIKTRGQQVTLRCSPKSGHDTVSWYQQALGQGPQFIFQYYEEEERQRGNFPDRFSGHQFPNYSSELNVNALLLGDSALYLCASSLIHTNTEAFFGQGTRLTVV.

J is TRBJ2-5 and V is TRBV6-2 or TRBV6-3; D is perhaps TRBD2 (7 bases). The V end lost 4 bases, the J end lost 5 bases, and 14 bases lay between the germline ends. Per germline, CDR1 MNHEY and CDR2 SVGEGT. The CDR3 sequence is 14 residues long. The CDR3 reads CASSSGGGTETQYF. The CDR3 DNA is TGTGCCAGCAGTTCGGGGGGCGGCACGGAGACCCAGTACTTC.

The table lists this clone with a count of one. The chain carries TRBV15 and TRBJ2-7; no firm D call. The V end was cut by 0 bases, the J end by 8 bases, with 8 bases between. The CDR3 is 12 amino acids. Germline CDR1 and CDR2: LNHNV and YYDKDF (reference sequence). The CDR3 bases are TGTGCCACCAGCAGAGACCCAAATCAGCAGTACTTC. Protein product: CATSRDPNQQYF.

This clone was seen once. This sequence joins TRBV11-3 and TRBJ2-7; 8 bases line up with TRBD1. Germline values: CDR1 SGHNT, CDR2 YENEEA. The J segment lost 6 bases and the V segment lost 0 bases, leaving 4 bases of the junction unmatched. This CDR3 region has 14 residues. The CDR3 sequence: CASSLEDRESEQYF. The CDR3 DNA reads as TGTGCCAGCAGCTTAGAGGACAGGGAGAGCGAGCAGTACTTC.